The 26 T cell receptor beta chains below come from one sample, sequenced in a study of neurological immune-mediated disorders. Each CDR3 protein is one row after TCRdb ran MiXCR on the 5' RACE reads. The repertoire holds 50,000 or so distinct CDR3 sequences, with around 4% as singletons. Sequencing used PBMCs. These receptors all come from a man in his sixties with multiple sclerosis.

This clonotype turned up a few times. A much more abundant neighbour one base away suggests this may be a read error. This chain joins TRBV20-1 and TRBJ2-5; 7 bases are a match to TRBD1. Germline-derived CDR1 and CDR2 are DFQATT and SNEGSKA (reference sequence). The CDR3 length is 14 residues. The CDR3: CSARRDSIVENQYF. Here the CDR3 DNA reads TGCAGTGCTAGACGGGACAGCATAGTAGAGAACCAGTACTTC.

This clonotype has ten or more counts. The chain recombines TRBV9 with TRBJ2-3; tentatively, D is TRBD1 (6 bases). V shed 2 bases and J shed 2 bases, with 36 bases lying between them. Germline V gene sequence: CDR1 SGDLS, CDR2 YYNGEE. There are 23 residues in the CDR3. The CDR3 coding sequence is TGTGCCAGCAGCGTTAGCCCCGTTGGACAGCGAAGAGGACGGGTCCTAAACACAGATACGCAGTATTTT. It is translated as CASSVSPVGQRRGRVLNTDTQYF.

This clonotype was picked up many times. This CDR3 reads CASQLPGLTYEQYF. CDR3 sequence (DNA): TGTGCCAGCCAGCTACCGGGTTTAACCTACGAGCAGTACTTC. The rearrangement links TRBV7-2 to TRBJ2-7, with unresolved D. The CDR3 has 14 amino acids. The germline V and J ends were trimmed by 8 bases and 2 bases, with 16 bases remaining between them. Germline lookup yields CDR1 SGHTA and CDR2 FQGNSA.

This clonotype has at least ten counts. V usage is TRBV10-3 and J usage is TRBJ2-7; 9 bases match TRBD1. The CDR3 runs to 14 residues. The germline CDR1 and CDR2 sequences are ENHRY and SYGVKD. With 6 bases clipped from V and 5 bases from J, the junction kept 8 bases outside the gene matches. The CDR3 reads CAIRAGTGRDEQYF. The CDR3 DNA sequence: TGTGCCATCAGGGCCGGGACAGGGCGGGACGAGCAGTACTTC.

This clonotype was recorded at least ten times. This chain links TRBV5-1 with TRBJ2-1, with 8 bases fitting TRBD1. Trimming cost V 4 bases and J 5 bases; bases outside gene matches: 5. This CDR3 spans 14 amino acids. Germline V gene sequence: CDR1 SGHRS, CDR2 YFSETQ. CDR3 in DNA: TGCGCCAGCAGCCACGGGACAGGCGACAATGAGCAGTTCTTC. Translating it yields CASSHGTGDNEQFF.

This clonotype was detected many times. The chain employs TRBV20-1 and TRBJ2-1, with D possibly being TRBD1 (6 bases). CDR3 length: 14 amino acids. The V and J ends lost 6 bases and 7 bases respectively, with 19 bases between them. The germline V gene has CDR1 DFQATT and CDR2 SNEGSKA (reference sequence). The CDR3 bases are TGCAGTGCCCGACCGACACAGGGTAAGAATGAGCAGTTCTTC. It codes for CSARPTQGKNEQFF.

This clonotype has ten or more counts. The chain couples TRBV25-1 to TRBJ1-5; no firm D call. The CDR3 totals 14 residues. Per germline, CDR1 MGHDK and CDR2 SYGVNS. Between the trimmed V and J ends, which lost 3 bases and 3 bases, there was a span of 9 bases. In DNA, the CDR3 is TGTGCCAGCAGTGACGGTGTCAACAATCAGCCCCAGCATTTT. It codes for CASSDGVNNQPQHF.

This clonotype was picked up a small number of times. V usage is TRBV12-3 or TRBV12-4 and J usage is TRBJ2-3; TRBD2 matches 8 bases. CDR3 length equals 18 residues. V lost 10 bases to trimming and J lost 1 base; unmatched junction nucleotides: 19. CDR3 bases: TGTGCCACCATGCCGGGACCAGCGGGAGTATTGGGCACAGATACGCAGTATTTT. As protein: CATMPGPAGVLGTDTQYF.

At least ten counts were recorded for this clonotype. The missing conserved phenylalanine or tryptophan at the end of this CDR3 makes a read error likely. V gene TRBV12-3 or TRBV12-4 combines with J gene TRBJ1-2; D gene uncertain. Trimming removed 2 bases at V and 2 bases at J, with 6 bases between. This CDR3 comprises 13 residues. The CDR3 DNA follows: TGTGCCAGCAGTTTAATGCCGAACTATGGCTACACCAAC. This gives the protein CASSLMPNYGYTN.

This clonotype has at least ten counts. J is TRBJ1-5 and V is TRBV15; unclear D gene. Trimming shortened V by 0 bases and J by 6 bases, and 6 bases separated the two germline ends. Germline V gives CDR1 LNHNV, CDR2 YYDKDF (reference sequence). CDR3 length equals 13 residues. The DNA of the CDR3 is TGTGCCACCAGCAGAGATCCTGTTCAGCCCCAGCATTTT. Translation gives CATSRDPVQPQHF.

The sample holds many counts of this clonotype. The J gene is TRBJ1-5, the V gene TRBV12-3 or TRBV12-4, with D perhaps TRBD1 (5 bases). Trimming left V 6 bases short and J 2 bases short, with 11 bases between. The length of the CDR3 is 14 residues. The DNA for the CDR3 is TGTGCCAGCAGCCCGAGGGGCGGCAATCAGCCCCAGCATTTT. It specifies CASSPRGGNQPQHF.

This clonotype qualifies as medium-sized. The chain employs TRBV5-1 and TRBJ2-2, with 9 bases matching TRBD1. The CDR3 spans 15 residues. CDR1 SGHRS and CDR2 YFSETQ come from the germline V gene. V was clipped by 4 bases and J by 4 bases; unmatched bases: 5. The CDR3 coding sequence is TGCGCCAGCAGCACGGGACAGGGCCTCACCGGGGAGCTGTTTTTT. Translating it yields CASSTGQGLTGELFF.

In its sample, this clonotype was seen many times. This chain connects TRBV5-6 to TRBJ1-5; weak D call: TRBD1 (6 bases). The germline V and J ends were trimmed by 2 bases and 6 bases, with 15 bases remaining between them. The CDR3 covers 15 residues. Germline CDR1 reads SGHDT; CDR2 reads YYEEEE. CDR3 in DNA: TGTGCCAGCAGCTTAGCTAATACAGGGACTCAGCCCCAGCATTTT. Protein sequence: CASSLANTGTQPQHF.

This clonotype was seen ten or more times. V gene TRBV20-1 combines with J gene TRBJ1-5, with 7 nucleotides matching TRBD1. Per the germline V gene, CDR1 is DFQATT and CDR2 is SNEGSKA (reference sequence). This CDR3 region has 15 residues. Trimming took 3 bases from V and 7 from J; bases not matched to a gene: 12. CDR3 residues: CSASWSSDRAQPQHF. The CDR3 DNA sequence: TGCAGTGCTAGTTGGTCTTCAGACAGGGCCCAGCCCCAGCATTTT.

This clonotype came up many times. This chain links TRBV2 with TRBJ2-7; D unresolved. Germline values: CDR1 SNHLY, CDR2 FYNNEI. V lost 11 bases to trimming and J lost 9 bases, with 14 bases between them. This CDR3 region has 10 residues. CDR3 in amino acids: CASSNARQYF. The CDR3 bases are TGTGCCTCATCGAATGCTCGGCAGTACTTC. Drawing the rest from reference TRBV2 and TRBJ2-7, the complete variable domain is EPEVTQTPSHQVTQMGQEVILRCVPISNHLYFYWYRQILGQKVEFLVSFYNNEISEKSEIFDDQFSVERPDGSNFTLKIRSTKLEDSAMYFCASSNARQYFGPGTRLTVT.

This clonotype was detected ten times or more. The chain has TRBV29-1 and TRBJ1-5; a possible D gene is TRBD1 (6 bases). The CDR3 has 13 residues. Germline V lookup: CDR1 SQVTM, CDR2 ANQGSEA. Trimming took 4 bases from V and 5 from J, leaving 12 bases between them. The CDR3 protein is CSVVTGRDQPQHF. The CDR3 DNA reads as TGCAGCGTTGTAACAGGGAGGGATCAGCCCCAGCATTTT.

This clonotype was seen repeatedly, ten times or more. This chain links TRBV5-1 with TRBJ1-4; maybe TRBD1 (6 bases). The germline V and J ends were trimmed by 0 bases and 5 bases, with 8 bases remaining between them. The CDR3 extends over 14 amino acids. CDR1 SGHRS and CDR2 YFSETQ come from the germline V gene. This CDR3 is CASSLAGANEKLFF. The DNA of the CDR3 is TGCGCCAGCAGCTTGGCAGGGGCAAATGAAAAACTGTTTTTT.

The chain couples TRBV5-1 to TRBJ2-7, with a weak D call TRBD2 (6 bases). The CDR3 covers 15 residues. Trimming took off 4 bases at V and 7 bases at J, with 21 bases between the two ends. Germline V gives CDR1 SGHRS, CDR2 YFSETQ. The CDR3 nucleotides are TGCGCCAGCAGCAACGGGGGAAGGGGCACGTATGAGCAGTACTTC. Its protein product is CASSNGGRGTYEQYF.

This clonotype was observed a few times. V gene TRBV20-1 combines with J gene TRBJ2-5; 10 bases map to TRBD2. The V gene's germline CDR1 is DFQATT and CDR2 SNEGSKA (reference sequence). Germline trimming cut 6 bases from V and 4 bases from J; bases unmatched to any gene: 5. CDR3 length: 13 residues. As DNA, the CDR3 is TGCAGTGCGGAATTAGCGGGGGGAGAGACCCAGTACTTC. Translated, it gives CSAELAGGETQYF.

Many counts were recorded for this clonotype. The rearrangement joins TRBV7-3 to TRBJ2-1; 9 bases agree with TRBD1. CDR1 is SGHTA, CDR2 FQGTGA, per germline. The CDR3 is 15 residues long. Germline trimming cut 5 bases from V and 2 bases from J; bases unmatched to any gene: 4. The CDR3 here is CASSLDRGTYNEQFF. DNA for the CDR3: TGTGCCAGCAGCCTGGACAGGGGAACCTACAATGAGCAGTTCTTC.

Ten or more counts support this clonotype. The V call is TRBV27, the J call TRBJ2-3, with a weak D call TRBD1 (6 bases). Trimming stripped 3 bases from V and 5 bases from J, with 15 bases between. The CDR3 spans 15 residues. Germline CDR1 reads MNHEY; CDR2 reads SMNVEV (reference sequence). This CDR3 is CASSFLGAQGDTQYF. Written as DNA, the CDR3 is TGTGCCAGCAGTTTTCTGGGGGCGCAGGGAGATACGCAGTATTTT.

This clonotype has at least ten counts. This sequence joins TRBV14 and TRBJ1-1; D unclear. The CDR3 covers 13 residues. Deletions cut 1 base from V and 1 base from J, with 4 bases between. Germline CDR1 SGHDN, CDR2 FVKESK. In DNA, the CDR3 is TGTGCCAGCAGCCAAGGAACGAACACTGAAGCTTTCTTT. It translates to CASSQGTNTEAFF.

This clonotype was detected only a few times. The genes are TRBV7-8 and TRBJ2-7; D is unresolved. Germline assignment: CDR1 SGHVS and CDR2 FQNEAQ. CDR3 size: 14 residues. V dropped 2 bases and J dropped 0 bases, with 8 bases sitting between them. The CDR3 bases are TGTGCCAGCAGCTTAACTACCTACTCCTACGAGCAGTACTTC. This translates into CASSLTTYSYEQYF. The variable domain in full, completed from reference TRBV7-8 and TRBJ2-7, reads GAGVSQSPRYKVAKRGQDVALRCDPISGHVSLFWYQQALGQGPEFLTYFQNEAQLDKSGLPSDRFFAERPEGSVSTLKIQRTQQEDSAVYLCASSLTTYSYEQYFGPGTRLTVT.

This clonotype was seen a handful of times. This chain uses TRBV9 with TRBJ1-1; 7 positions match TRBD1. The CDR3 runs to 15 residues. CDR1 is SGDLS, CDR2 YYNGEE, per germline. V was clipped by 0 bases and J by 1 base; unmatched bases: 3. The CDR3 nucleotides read TGTGCCAGCAGCGTAGAGACAGGGAAGAACACTGAAGCTTTCTTT. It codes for CASSVETGKNTEAFF.

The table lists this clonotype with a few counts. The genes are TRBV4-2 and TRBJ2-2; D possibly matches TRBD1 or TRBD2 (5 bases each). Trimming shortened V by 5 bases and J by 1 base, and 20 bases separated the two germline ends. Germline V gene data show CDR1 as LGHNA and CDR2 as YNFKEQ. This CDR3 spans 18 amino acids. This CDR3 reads CASSDTYTGLQNTGELFF. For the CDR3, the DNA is TGTGCCAGCAGCGATACTTATACGGGGCTTCAGAACACCGGGGAGCTGTTTTTT.

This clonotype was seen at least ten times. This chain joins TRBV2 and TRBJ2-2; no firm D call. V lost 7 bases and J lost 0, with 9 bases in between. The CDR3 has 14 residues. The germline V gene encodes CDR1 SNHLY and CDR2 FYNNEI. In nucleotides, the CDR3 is TGTGCCAGCAATCAGCGAACGAACACCGGGGAGCTGTTTTTT. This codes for CASNQRTNTGELFF.